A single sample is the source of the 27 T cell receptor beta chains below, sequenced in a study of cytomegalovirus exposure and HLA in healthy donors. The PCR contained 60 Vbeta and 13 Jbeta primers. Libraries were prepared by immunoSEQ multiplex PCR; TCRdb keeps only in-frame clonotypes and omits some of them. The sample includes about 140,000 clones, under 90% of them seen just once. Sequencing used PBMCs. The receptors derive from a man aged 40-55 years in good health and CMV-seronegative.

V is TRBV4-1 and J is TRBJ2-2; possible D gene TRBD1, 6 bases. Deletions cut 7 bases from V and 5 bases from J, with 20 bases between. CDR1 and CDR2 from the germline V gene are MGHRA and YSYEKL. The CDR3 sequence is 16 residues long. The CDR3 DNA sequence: TGCGCCAGCACCAAAGAAACAGGGTTGGGTACCGGGGAGCTGTTTTTT. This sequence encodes CASTKETGLGTGELFF.

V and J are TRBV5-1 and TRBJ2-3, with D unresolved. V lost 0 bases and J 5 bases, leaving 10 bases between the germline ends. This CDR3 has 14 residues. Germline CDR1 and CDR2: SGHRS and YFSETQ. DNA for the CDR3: TGCGCCAGCAGCTTGGAACAGTTAAGAGATACGCAGTATTTT. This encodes CASSLEQLRDTQYF.

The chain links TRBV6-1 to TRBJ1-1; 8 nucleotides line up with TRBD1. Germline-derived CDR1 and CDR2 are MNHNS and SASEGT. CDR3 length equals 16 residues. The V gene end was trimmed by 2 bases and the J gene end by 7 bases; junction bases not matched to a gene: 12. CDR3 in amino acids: CASSESFGQGKFEAFF. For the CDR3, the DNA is TGTGCCAGCAGTGAAAGTTTCGGACAGGGCAAGTTTGAAGCTTTCTTT.

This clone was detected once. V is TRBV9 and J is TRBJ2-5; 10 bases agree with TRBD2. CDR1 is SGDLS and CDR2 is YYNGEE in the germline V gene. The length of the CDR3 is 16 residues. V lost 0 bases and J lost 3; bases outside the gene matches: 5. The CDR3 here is CASSVGLAGAEETQYF. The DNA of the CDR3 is TGTGCCAGCAGCGTAGGTCTAGCGGGGGCCGAAGAGACCCAGTACTTC.

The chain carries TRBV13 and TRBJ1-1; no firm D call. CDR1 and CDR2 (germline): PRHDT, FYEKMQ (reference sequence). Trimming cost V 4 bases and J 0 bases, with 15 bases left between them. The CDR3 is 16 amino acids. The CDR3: CASSYPPQSLNTEAFF. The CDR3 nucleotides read TGTGCCAGCAGCTACCCCCCCCAGTCCCTGAACACTGAAGCTTTCTTT. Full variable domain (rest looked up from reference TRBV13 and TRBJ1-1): AAGVIQSPRHLIKEKRETATLKCYPIPRHDTVYWYQQGPGQDPQFLISFYEKMQSDKGSIPDRFSAQQFSDYHSELNMSSLELGDSALYFCASSYPPQSLNTEAFFGQGTRLTVV.

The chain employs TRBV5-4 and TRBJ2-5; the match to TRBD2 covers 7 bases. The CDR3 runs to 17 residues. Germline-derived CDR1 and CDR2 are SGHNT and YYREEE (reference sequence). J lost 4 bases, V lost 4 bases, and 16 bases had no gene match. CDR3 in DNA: TGTGCCAGCAGCCAGGCCAGTGGCGGGGGTTTTTTAGAGACCCAGTACTTC. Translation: CASSQASGGGFLETQYF. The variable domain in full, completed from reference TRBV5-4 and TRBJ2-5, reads ETGVTQSPTHLIKTRGQQVTLRCSSQSGHNTVSWYQQALGQGPQFIFQYYREEENGRGNFPPRFSGLQFPNYSSELNVNALELDDSALYLCASSQASGGGFLETQYFGPGTRLLVL.

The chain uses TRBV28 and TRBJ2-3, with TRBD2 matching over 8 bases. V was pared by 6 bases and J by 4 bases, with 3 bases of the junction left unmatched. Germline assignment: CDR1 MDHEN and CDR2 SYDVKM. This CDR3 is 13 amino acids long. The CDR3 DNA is TGTGCCAGCAGCGGGGGGGGCCCAGATACGCAGTATTTT. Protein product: CASSGGGPDTQYF.

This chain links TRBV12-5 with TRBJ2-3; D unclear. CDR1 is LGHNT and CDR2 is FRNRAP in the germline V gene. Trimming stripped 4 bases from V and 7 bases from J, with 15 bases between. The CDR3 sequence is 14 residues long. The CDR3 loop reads CASGSIPPDYTQYF. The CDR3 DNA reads TGTGCTAGTGGTTCTATCCCCCCCGATTATACGCAGTATTTT.

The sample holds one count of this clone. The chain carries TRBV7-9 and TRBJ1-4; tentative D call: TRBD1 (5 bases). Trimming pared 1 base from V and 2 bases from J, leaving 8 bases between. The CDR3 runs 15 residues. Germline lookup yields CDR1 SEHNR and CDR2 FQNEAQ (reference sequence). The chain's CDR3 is CASSLVQGTNEKLFF. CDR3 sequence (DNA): TGTGCCAGCAGCTTAGTCCAGGGTACTAATGAAAAACTGTTTTTT.

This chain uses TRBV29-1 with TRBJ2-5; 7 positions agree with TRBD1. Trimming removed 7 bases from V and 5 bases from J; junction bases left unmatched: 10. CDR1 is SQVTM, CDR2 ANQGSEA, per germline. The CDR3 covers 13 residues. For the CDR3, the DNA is TGCAGCGCCAGGGTAGGGGGCGCGGAGACCCAGTACTTC. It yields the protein CSARVGGAETQYF.

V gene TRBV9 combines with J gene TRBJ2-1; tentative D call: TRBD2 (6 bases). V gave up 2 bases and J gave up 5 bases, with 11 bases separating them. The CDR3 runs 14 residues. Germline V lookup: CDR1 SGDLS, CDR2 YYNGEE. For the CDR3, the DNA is TGTGCCAGCAGCGTCGGGGGTTCAAACAATGAGCAGTTCTTC. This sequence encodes CASSVGGSNNEQFF.

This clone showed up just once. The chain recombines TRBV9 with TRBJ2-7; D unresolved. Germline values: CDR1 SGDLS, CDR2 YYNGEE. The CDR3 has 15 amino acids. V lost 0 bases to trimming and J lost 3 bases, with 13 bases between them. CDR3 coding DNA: TGTGCCAGCAGCGTAGCGGCAGAGGCAAACTACGAGCAGTACTTC. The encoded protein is CASSVAAEANYEQYF.

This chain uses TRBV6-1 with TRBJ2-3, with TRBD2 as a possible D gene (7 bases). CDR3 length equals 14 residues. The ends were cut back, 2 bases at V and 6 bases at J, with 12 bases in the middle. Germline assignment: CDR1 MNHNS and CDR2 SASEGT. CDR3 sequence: CASSERGGRDTQYF. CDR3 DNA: TGTGCCAGCAGTGAAAGGGGGGGCCGGGATACGCAGTATTTT.

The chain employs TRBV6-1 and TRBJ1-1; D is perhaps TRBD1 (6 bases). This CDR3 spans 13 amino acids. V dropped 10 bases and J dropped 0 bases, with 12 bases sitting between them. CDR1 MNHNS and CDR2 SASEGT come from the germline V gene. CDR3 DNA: TGTGCCACCCGGGGACATTTGAACACTGAAGCTTTCTTT. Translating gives CATRGHLNTEAFF.

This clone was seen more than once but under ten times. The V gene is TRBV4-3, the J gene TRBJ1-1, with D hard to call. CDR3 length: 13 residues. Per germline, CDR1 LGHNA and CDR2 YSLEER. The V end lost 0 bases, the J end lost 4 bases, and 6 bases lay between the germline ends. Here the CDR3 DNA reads TGCGCCAGCAGCCAAGATCCGGGCACTGAAGCTTTCTTT. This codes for CASSQDPGTEAFF.

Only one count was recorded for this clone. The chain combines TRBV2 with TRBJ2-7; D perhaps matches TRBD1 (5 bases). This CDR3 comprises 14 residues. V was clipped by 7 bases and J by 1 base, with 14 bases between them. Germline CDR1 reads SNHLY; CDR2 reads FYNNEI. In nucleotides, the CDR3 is TGTGCCAGCAAGAGAGACAGCCTATCCTACGAGCAGTACTTC. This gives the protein CASKRDSLSYEQYF.

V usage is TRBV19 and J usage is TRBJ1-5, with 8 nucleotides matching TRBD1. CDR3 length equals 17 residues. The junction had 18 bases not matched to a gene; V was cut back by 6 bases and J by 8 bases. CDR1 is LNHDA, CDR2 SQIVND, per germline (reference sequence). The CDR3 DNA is TGTGCCAGTAGGGACAGGGCAAACGGAGCCGCCTTAAAGCCCCAGCATTTT. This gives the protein CASRDRANGAALKPQHF.

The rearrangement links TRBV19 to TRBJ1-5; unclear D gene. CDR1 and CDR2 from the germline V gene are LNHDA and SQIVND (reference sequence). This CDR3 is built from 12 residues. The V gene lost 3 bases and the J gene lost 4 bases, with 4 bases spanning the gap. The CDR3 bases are TGTGCCAGTAGTATCAAAAATCAGCCCCAGCATTTT. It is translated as CASSIKNQPQHF.

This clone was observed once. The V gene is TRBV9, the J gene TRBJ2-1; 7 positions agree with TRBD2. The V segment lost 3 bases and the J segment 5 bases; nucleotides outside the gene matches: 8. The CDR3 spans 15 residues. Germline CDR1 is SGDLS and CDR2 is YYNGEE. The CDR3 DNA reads TGTGCCAGCAGCGGAGCGTCGGGGGGTAACAATGAGCAGTTCTTC. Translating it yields CASSGASGGNNEQFF.

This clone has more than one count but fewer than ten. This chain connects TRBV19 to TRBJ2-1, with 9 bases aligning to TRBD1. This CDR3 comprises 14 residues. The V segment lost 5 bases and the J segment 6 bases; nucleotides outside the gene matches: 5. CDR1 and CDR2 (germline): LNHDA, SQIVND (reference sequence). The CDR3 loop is CASSQDRGSNEQFF. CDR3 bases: TGTGCCAGTAGTCAGGACAGGGGTTCCAATGAGCAGTTCTTC.

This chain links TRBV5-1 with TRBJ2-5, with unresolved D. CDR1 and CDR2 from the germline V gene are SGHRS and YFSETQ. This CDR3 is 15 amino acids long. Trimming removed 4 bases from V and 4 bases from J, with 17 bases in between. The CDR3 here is CASSIDGLGGETQYF. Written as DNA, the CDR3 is TGCGCCAGCAGCATTGATGGGCTGGGTGGAGAGACCCAGTACTTC.

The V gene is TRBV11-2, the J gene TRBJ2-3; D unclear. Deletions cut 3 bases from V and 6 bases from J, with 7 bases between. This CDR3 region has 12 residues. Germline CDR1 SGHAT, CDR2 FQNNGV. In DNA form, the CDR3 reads TGTGCCAGCAGCTTCCGCCGGGATACGCAGTATTTT. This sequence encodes CASSFRRDTQYF.

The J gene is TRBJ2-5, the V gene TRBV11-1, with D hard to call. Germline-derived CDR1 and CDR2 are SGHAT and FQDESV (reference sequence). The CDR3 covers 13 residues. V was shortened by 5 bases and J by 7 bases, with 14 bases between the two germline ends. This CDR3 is CASSRLARGTQYF. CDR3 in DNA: TGTGCCAGCAGCCGACTCGCCCGCGGGACCCAGTACTTC.

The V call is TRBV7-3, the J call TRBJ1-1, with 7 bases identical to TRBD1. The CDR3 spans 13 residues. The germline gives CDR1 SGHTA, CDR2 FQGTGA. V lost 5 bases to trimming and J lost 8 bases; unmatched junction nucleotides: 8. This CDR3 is CASSELTGSEAFF. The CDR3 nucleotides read TGTGCCAGCAGCGAATTGACAGGGAGCGAAGCTTTCTTT.

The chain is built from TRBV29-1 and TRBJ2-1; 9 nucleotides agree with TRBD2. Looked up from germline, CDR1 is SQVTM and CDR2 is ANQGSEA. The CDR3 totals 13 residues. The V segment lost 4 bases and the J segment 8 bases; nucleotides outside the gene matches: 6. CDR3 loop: CSVGRGGKDEQFF. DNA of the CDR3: TGCAGCGTTGGGCGGGGGGGGAAAGATGAGCAGTTCTTC.

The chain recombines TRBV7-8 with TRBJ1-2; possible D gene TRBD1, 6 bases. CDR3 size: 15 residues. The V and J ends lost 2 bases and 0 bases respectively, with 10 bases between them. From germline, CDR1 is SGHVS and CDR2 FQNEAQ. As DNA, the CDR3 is TGTGCCAGCAGCTTAAGGACAGCAGCTAACTATGGCTACACCTTC. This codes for CASSLRTAANYGYTF. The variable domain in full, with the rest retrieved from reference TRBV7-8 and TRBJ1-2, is GAGVSQSPRYKVAKRGQDVALRCDPISGHVSLFWYQQALGQGPEFLTYFQNEAQLDKSGLPSDRFFAERPEGSVSTLKIQRTQQEDSAVYLCASSLRTAANYGYTFGSGTRLTVV.

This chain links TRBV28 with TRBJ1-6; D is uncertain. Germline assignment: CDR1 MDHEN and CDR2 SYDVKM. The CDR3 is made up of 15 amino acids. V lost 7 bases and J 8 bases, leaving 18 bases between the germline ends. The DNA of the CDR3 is TGTGCCAGCACCGGCCGGGCGGGGAGGGATTCACCCCTCCACTTT. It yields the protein CASTGRAGRDSPLHF.